This T cell receptor (beta chain) stems from a study of cytotoxic CD8 clonotypes in ibrutinib-treated CLL. Data came from immunoSEQ multiplex PCR; TCRdb stores just in-frame clones and leaves some out. The sample lists around 140,000 clones, approximately 83% occurring once. V shed 4 bases, J shed 6 bases, and the junction held 4 bases outside the gene matches. CDR1 and CDR2 (germline): LNHDA, SQIVND (reference sequence). CDR3 length equals 15 residues. This clonotype originated in a human donor with chronic lymphocytic leukemia. The chain recombines TRBV19 with TRBJ2-4, with TRBD2 matching 12 bases. This sample comprised PBMCs, obtained after 24 months of ibrutinib treatment. CDR3 in amino acids: CASSTGLAGRNIQYF. The CDR3, as DNA: TGTGCCAGTAGTACAGGACTAGCGGGGAGAAACATTCAGTACTTC.